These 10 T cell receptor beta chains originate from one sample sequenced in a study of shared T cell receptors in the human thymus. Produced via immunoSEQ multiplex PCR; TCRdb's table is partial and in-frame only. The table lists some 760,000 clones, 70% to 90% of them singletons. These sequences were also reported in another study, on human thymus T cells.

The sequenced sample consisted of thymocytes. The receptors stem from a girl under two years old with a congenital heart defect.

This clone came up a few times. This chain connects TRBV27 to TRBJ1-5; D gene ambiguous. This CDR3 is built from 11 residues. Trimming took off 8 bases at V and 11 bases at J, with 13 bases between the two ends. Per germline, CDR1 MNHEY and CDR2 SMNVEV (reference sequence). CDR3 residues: CASGRAGAQHF. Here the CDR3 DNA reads TGTGCCAGCGGAAGAGCGGGAGCCCAGCATTTT.

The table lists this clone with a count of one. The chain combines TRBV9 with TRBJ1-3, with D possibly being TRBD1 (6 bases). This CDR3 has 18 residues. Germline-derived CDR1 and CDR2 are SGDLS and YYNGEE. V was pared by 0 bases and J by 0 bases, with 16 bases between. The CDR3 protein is CASSVGRRTENSGNTIYF. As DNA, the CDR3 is TGTGCCAGCAGCGTAGGTCGACGGACAGAGAACTCTGGAAACACCATATATTTT.

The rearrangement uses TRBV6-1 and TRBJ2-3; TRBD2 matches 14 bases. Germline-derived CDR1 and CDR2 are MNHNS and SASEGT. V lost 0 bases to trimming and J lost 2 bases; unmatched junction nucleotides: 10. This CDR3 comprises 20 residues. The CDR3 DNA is TGTGCCAGCAGTGAAGCCGGCTGGGGACTAGCGGGGGAGTTCACAGATACGCAGTATTTT. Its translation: CASSEAGWGLAGEFTDTQYF.

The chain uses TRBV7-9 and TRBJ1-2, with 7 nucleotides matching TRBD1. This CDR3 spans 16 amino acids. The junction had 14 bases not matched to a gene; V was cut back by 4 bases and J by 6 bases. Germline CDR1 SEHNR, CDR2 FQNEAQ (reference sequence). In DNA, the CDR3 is TGTGCCAGCAGCTCCACGGGTGAGACAGGGTTGAATGGCTACACCTTC. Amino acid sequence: CASSSTGETGLNGYTF.

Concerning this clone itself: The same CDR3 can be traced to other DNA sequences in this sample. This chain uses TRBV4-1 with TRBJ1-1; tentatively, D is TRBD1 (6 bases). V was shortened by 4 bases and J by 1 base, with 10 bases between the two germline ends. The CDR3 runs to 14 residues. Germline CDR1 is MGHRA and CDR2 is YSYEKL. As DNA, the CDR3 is TGCGCCAGCAGCCCCGGACAGAAGAACACTGAAGCTTTCTTT. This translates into CASSPGQKNTEAFF.

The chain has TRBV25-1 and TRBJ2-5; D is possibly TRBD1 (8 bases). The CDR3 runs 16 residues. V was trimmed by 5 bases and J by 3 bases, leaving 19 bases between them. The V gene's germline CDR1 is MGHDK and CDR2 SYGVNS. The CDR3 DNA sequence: TGTGCCAGCAGTCCCGGGGGGACAGGTGATGAAGAGACCCAGTACTTC. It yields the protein CASSPGGTGDEETQYF. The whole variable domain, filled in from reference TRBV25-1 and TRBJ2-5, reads EADIYQTPRYLVIGTGKKITLECSQTMGHDKMYWYQQDPGMELHLIHYSYGVNSTEKGDLSSESTVSRIRTEHFPLTLESARPSHTSQYLCASSPGGTGDEETQYFGPGTRLLVL.

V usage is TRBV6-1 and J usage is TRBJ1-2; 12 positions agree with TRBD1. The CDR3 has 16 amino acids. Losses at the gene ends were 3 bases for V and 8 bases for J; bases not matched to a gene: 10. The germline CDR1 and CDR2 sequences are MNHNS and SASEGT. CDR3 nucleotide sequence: TGTGCCAGCAGTGATTCCGGGACAGGGGGCCGTCGGGGCTACACCTTC. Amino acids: CASSDSGTGGRRGYTF.

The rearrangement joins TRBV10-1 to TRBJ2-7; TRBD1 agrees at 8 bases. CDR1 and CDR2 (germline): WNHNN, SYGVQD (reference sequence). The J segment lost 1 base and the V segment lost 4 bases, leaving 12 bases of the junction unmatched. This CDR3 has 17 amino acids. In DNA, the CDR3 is TGCGCCAGCAGTGGACGCGGACAGGGATTTAGGTCCTACGAGCAGTACTTC. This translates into CASSGRGQGFRSYEQYF.

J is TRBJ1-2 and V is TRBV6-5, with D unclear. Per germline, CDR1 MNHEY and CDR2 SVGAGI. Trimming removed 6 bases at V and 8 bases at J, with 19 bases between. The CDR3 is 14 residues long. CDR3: CASSPLVRFEGYTF. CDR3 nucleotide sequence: TGTGCCAGCAGCCCCCTTGTCCGGTTTGAGGGCTACACCTTC.

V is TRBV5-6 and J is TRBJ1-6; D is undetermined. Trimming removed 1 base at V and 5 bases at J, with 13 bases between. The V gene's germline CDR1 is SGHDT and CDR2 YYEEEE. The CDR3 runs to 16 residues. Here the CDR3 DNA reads TGTGCCAGCAGCTTGCAATCCAGCGTACATAATTCACCCCTCCACTTT. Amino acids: CASSLQSSVHNSPLHF.